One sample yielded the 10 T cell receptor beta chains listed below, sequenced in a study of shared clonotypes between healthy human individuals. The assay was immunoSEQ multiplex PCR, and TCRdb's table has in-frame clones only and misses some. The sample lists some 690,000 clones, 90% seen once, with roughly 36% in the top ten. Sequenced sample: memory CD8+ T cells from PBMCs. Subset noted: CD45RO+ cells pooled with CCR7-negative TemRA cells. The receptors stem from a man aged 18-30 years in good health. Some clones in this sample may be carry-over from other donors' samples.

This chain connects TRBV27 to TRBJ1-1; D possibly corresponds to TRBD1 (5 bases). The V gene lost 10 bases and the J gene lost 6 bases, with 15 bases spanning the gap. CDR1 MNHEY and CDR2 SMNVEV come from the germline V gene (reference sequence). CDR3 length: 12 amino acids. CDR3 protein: CATKSGGAEAFF. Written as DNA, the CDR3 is TGTGCCACTAAGAGCGGGGGAGCTGAAGCTTTCTTT.

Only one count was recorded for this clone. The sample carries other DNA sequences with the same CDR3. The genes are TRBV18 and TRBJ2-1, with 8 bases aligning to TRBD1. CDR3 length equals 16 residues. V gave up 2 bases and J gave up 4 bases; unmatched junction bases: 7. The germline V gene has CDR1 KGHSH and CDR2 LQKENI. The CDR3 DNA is TGTGCCAGCTCACCATCCGGGACAGGATTATACAATGAGCAGTTCTTC. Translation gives CASSPSGTGLYNEQFF.

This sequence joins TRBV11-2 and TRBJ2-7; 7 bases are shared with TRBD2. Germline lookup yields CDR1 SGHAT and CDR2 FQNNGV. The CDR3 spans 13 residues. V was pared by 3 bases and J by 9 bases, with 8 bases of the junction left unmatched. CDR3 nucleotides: TGTGCCAGCAGCTTCCGGGACTCGGGGGGGCAGTACTTC. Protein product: CASSFRDSGGQYF.

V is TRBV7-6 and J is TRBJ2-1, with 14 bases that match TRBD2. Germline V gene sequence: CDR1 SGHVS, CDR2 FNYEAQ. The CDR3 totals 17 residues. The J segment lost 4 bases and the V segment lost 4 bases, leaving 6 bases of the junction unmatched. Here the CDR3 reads CASSSGTSGRPYNEQFF. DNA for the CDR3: TGTGCCAGCAGCTCGGGGACTAGCGGGAGACCTTACAATGAGCAGTTCTTC.

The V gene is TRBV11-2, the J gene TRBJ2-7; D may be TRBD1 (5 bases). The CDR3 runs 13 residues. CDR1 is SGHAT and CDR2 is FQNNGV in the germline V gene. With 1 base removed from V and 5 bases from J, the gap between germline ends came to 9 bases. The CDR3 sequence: CASSLGQGHEQYF. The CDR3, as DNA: TGTGCCAGCAGCTTAGGTCAGGGCCACGAGCAGTACTTC. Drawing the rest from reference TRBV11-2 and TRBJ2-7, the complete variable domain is EAGVAQSPRYKIIEKRQSVAFWCNPISGHATLYWYQQILGQGPKLLIQFQNNGVVDDSQLPKDRFSAERLKGVDSTLKIQPAKLEDSAVYLCASSLGQGHEQYFGPGTRLTVT.

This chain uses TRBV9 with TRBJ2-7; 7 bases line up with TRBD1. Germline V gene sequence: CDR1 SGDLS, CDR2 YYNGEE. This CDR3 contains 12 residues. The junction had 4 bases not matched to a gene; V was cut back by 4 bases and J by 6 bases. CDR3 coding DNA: TGTGCCAGCAGCTCAAACAGGGGCGAGCAGTACTTC. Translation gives CASSSNRGEQYF.

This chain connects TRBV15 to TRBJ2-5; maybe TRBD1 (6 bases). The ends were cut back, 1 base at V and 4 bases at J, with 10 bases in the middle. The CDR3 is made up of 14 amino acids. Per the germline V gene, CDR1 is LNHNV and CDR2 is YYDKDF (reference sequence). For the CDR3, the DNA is TGTGCCACCAGCAGAGTTGGCAGGGGAGAGACCCAGTACTTC. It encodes CATSRVGRGETQYF.

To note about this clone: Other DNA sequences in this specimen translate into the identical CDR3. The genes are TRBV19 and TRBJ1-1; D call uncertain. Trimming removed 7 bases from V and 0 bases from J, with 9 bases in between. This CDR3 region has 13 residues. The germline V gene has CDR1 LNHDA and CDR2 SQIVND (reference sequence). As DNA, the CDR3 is TGTGCCAGTAACTCTCGGGTGAACACTGAAGCTTTCTTT. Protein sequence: CASNSRVNTEAFF.

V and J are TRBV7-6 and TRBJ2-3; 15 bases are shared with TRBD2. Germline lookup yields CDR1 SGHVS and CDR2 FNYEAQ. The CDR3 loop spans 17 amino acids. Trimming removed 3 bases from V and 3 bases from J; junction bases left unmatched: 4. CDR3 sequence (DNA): TGTGCCAGCAGCTTCGGACTAGCGGGAGGGTTGACAGATACGCAGTATTTT. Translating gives CASSFGLAGGLTDTQYF.

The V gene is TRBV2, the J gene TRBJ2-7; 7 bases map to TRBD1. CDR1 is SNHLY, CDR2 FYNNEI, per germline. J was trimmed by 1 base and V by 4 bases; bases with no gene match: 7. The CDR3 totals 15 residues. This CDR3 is CASSVFQGESYEQYF. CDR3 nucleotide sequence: TGTGCCAGCAGTGTTTTCCAGGGGGAGTCCTACGAGCAGTACTTC.